The next 14 T cell receptor beta chains were all read from a single sample in a study of shared clonotypes between healthy human individuals. Some clones are missing from TCRdb's copy, which holds only in-frame ones; the method was immunoSEQ multiplex PCR. The table has some 1,900,000 clones, just under 95% seen once; the top ten hold roughly 1.2%. Naive CD8 cells comprised CD45RO-negative, CCR7-positively selected cells, excluding terminally differentiated effector memory CD45RA+ cells. The source material was naive CD8+ T cells sorted from blood. These receptors came from a man between 18 and 35 years old in good health.

This clone was observed once. The chain employs TRBV5-4 and TRBJ2-7, with 11 bases that match TRBD2. The CDR3 contains 15 residues. The V and J ends lost 5 bases and 4 bases, in that order; junction bases with no gene match: 8. The germline CDR1 and CDR2 sequences are SGHNT and YYREEE (reference sequence). For the CDR3, the DNA is TGTGCCAGCAGTACCCCCGGGACTAGCGGTTACGAGCAGTACTTC. As protein: CASSTPGTSGYEQYF.

This clone was counted once. The same CDR3 is also encoded by other DNA sequences in this sample. This CDR3 is CASSLAPAYEQYF. CDR3 in DNA: TGTGCCAGCAGCTTAGCCCCAGCCTACGAGCAGTACTTC. The chain joins TRBV7-9 to TRBJ2-7, with no clear D. Germline CDR1 reads SEHNR; CDR2 reads FQNEAQ (reference sequence). This CDR3 contains 13 residues. The V end was cut by 0 bases, the J end by 2 bases, with 5 bases between.

V and J are TRBV6-5 and TRBJ2-1; 7 positions match TRBD2. Germline trimming cut 6 bases from V and 5 bases from J; bases unmatched to any gene: 7. This CDR3 spans 14 amino acids. CDR1 and CDR2 from the germline V gene are MNHEY and SVGAGI. This chain's CDR3 is CASSPGGEDNEQFF. The DNA of the CDR3 is TGTGCCAGCAGCCCTGGGGGGGAGGACAATGAGCAGTTCTTC.

The rearrangement uses TRBV27 and TRBJ2-7; 7 bases agree with TRBD1. CDR1 and CDR2 from the germline V gene are MNHEY and SMNVEV (reference sequence). Trimming took 3 bases from V and 3 from J; bases not matched to a gene: 11. The CDR3 runs 16 residues. The CDR3: CASSFSGGQVLYEQYF. For the CDR3, the DNA is TGTGCCAGCAGTTTTTCCGGAGGACAGGTTCTCTACGAGCAGTACTTC.

The chain has TRBV29-1 and TRBJ2-1, with D unclear. Per germline, CDR1 SQVTM and CDR2 ANQGSEA. This CDR3 contains 11 residues. Trimming stripped 7 bases from V and 6 bases from J, with 10 bases between. CDR3 sequence (DNA): TGCAGCGCTCGTATAGCCAATGAGCAGTTCTTC. Its protein product is CSARIANEQFF.

With respect to this clone: The identical CDR3 is also encoded by other nucleotide sequences in the sample. The V call is TRBV5-4, the J call TRBJ1-3; tentative D call: TRBD1 (6 bases). Trimming pared 5 bases from V and 3 bases from J, leaving 12 bases between. Germline CDR1 reads SGHNT; CDR2 reads YYREEE (reference sequence). This CDR3 spans 14 amino acids. In nucleotides, the CDR3 is TGTGCCAGCAGTTTAGACAGGAGTGGAAACACCATATATTTT. It encodes CASSLDRSGNTIYF.

The chain uses TRBV7-2 and TRBJ2-3; TRBD2 is a possible D gene (5 bases). The CDR3 loop spans 15 amino acids. Trimming stripped 4 bases from V and 4 bases from J, with 15 bases between. Germline V gives CDR1 SGHTA, CDR2 FQGNSA. CDR3 coding DNA: TGTGCCAGCAGCTACAACCGGGGTAGGCCAGATACGCAGTATTTT. It yields the protein CASSYNRGRPDTQYF.

The V call is TRBV10-2, the J call TRBJ2-3; D is ambiguous. Germline lookup yields CDR1 WSHSY and CDR2 SAAADI. V dropped 3 bases and J dropped 4 bases, with 11 bases sitting between them. The CDR3 sequence is 14 residues long. The CDR3 is CASSDLPPADTQYF. The DNA for the CDR3 is TGCGCCAGCAGTGACCTACCGCCGGCAGATACGCAGTATTTT.

The J gene is TRBJ1-1, the V gene TRBV7-6, with D unclear. In germline, CDR1 is SGHVS, CDR2 FNYEAQ. This CDR3 comprises 13 residues. Trimming shortened V by 6 bases and J by 7 bases, and 15 bases separated the two germline ends. The CDR3 DNA sequence: TGTGCCAGCAGTCTGCCGACTAACCTTGAAGCTTTCTTT. Residues: CASSLPTNLEAFF.

To note about this clone: Other DNA sequences from this sample encode an identical CDR3 as well. The chain joins TRBV4-1 to TRBJ1-3; a weak D match, TRBD1 (5 bases). The germline V gene encodes CDR1 MGHRA and CDR2 YSYEKL. Trimming took 0 bases from V and 0 from J, leaving 6 bases between them. This CDR3 comprises 15 residues. The CDR3 nucleotides read TGCGCCAGCAGCCAAGACAGGGACTCTGGAAACACCATATATTTT. This translates into CASSQDRDSGNTIYF.

The rearrangement uses TRBV5-6 and TRBJ2-3; 15 bases are a match to TRBD2. CDR3 length: 17 amino acids. V lost 4 bases to trimming and J lost 6 bases; unmatched junction nucleotides: 9. The V gene's germline CDR1 is SGHDT and CDR2 YYEEEE. CDR3 sequence reads: CASSAGLAGGLTDTQYF. CDR3 sequence (DNA): TGTGCCAGCAGCGCCGGACTAGCGGGGGGGCTGACGGATACGCAGTATTTT.

The gene calls are TRBV7-8 and TRBJ2-5; the D gene could be TRBD1 or TRBD2 (6 bases each). This CDR3 contains 15 residues. V dropped 5 bases and J dropped 3 bases, with 16 bases sitting between them. CDR1 is SGHVS, CDR2 FQNEAQ, per germline. The CDR3 loop is CASSPNLRGEETQYF. CDR3 nucleotide sequence: TGTGCCAGCAGCCCGAATTTGAGGGGGGAAGAGACCCAGTACTTC.

This clone turned up a few times. The chain links TRBV10-3 to TRBJ2-2; D unclear. Trimming took 4 bases from V and 2 from J, leaving 11 bases between them. The CDR3 has 15 residues. CDR1 and CDR2 from the germline V gene are ENHRY and SYGVKD. CDR3: CAISGVTLNTGELFF. The CDR3 nucleotides are TGTGCCATCAGTGGTGTGACACTTAACACCGGGGAGCTGTTTTTT.

In its sample, this clone was seen once. The rearrangement joins TRBV7-9 to TRBJ1-4, with D possibly being TRBD1 (5 bases). This CDR3 has 13 residues. Germline lookup yields CDR1 SEHNR and CDR2 FQNEAQ (reference sequence). V dropped 9 bases and J dropped 6 bases, with 14 bases sitting between them. CDR3 residues: CASTPGVDEKLFF. Written as DNA, the CDR3 is TGTGCCAGTACCCCGGGGGTGGATGAAAAACTGTTTTTT.